These 24 T cell receptor delta chains came from one sample sequenced in a study of gamma-delta T cells after stem cell transplantation (dated by TCRdb to 2016 to 2018). Libraries were constructed by RT-PCR. Sequencing was performed on an Illumina MiSeq. TCRdb recomputed clones from the public reads with CATT; identical DNA rows were then combined. The sample table lists under 2,500 delta-chain clones, 0.9% to 1.4% of them with a count of one. The top ten hold 25% to 30% of the sample. Sequences were obtained from gamma-delta T cells. The origin of the receptors is a human donor. It is not recorded whose cells these are; they may come from a transplant donor.

This clone has only a few counts. With a much larger clone just one base away, this may be a read error. Distinct nucleotide sequences in the sample also encode this CDR3. This chain links TRDV2 with TRDJ1; tentative D call: TRDD3 (5 bases). The CDR3 has 18 residues. Germline V gene data show CDR1 as GEAIGNYY and CDR2 as EKD. The CDR3 loop reads CACDTLDPMGLYTDKLIF. The CDR3 coding sequence is TGTGCCTGTGACACCTTAGATCCCATGGGATTATACACTGATAAACTCATCTTT.

In this sample, this clone turned up a few times. The gene calls are TRDV2 and TRDJ1; 11 bases align to TRDD3. CDR1 and CDR2 from the germline V gene are GEAIGNYY and EKD. This CDR3 is built from 17 residues. Trimming cost V 1 base and J 0 bases; bases outside gene matches: 6. The CDR3 DNA is TGTGCCTGTGACACGGTGGGGGATACGCAGTACACCGATAAACTCATCTTT. Its translation: CACDTVGDTQYTDKLIF.

This clone rates as medium-sized. The CDR3 nucleotides are TGTGCCTGTGACGCCCTATCTACCGTACTGGGGGGACGGGCCGATAAACTCATCTTT. This gives the protein CACDALSTVLGGRADKLIF. The chain links TRDV2 to TRDJ1, with 8 bases identical to TRDD3. J lost 3 bases, V lost 3 bases, and 20 bases had no gene match. CDR1 and CDR2 from the germline V gene are GEAIGNYY and EKD. The CDR3 totals 19 residues.

This clone was counted a few times. It differs at one base from a far larger clone, so likely a read error. This rearrangement joins TRDV2 to TRDJ1; TRDD3 matches at 9 bases. The CDR3 is 20 residues long. Germline CDR1 is GEAIGNYY and CDR2 is EKD. Germline trimming cut 5 bases from V and 2 bases from J; bases unmatched to any gene: 23. The CDR3, as DNA: TGTGCCTGTGTCCCCACTTCCCCTGTACTGGGGGACGGTTGGACCGATAAACTCATCTTT. This codes for CACVPTSPVLGDGWTDKLIF.

This clone counts as medium-sized. This sequence is one base from a far larger clone and is likely a read error. V gene TRDV3 combines with J gene TRDJ1; TRDD3 agrees at 9 bases. There are 18 residues in the CDR3. Germline CDR1 reads TVYSNPD; CDR2 reads GDNSRS (reference sequence). CDR3 residues: CACLLRGMGDNYTDRLIF. CDR3 coding DNA: TGTGCCTGTCTCCTACGGGGGATGGGGGATAACTACACCGATAGACTCATCTTT.

This chain connects TRDV3 to TRDJ1; 12 positions agree with TRDD3. V shed 3 bases and J 2 bases; nucleotides not matched to a gene: 28. CDR3 length: 22 amino acids. Germline V gene sequence: CDR1 TVYSNPD, CDR2 GDNSRS (reference sequence). CDR3: CALVPDSYDSYWGIPKTDKLIF. The CDR3 nucleotides are TGTGCCTTAGTACCAGATTCCTACGACTCCTACTGGGGGATACCTAAAACCGATAAACTCATCTTT. The full variable domain, with the rest looked up from reference TRDV3 and TRDJ1, is CDKVTQSSPDQTVASGSEVVLLCTYDTVYSNPDLFWYRIRPDYSFQFVFYGDNSRSEGADFTQGRFSVKHILTQKAFHLVISPVRTEDSATYYCALVPDSYDSYWGIPKTDKLIFGKGTRVTVEP.

By share, this clone counts as medium-sized (0.01 to 0.1%). Other nucleotide sequences from this sample produce the same CDR3. This chain uses TRDV2 with TRDJ1; D unresolved. Germline V CDR1 and CDR2: GEAIGNYY, EKD. The CDR3 covers 18 residues. Trimming took off 3 bases at V and 0 bases at J, with 22 bases between the two ends. CDR3 DNA: TGTGCCTGTGACCCCCTCGGGAGGGCGCAGCCTAACACCGATAAACTCATCTTT. This codes for CACDPLGRAQPNTDKLIF.

This clone is deemed large. This sample also contains other DNA sequences that code for the same CDR3. V is TRDV2 and J is TRDJ3; D unresolved. V was shortened by 0 bases and J by 2 bases, with 16 bases between the two germline ends. The CDR3 totals 19 residues. CDR1 GEAIGNYY and CDR2 EKD come from the germline V gene. CDR3 sequence (DNA): TGTGCCTGTGACACCGTACAGGTAGGTAGCGCCTGGGACACCCGACAGATGTTTTTC. It codes for CACDTVQVGSAWDTRQMFF.

Of note for this clone: This is likely an artifact of a read error, given a far larger clone one base away. The same CDR3 arises from other DNA sequences in this sample as well. The chain couples TRDV2 to TRDJ1; 9 nucleotides agree with TRDD3. Germline CDR1 GEAIGNYY, CDR2 EKD. The CDR3 loop spans 14 amino acids. With V trimmed by 2 bases and J by 7 bases, 7 bases remained unmatched. CDR3 sequence: CACDILGDTGKLIF. The CDR3 bases are TGTGCCTGTGACATCCTAGGGGATACGGGTAAACTCATCTTT.

A word on this clone: The likely explanation is a read error, given a far larger clone one base away. This rearrangement joins TRDV2 to TRDJ1; TRDD3 aligns across 9 bases. The germline gives CDR1 GEAIGNYY, CDR2 EKD. The CDR3 is made up of 19 amino acids. CDR3 nucleotide sequence: TGTGCCTGTGACTCCCTAACTGGGGGAGAAAAGTCGTACACCGATAAACCCATCTTT. This codes for CACDSLTGGEKSYTDKPIF.

In its sample, this clone is large. The sample contains more than one DNA sequence encoding this CDR3. The chain carries TRDV3 and TRDJ1; 8 bases match TRDD3. CDR1 and CDR2 (germline): TVYSNPD, GDNSRS (reference sequence). Trimming removed 1 base from V and 3 bases from J; junction bases left unmatched: 25. This CDR3 spans 20 amino acids. The CDR3 spells CAFIVRDVPLRDTRSDKLIF. For the CDR3, the DNA is TGTGCCTTTATCGTCCGAGACGTTCCCCTCCGGGATACGCGTTCCGATAAACTCATCTTT.

By proportion, this clone is medium-sized (0.01 to 0.1%). This chain uses TRDV2 with TRDJ1; 9 positions match TRDD3. Unmatched junction bases numbered 26, after V lost 0 bases and J lost 1 base. The CDR3 is made up of 23 amino acids. Germline V gene lookup returns CDR1 GEAIGNYY and CDR2 EKD. The CDR3 sequence: CACDTVLPRSRTGGGPSTDKLIF. DNA for the CDR3: TGTGCCTGTGACACCGTACTTCCGCGGTCTCGTACTGGGGGAGGACCAAGCACCGATAAACTCATCTTT.

Relative to its sample, this clone is medium-sized. J is TRDJ1 and V is TRDV2; 11 bases agree with TRDD3. The CDR3 spans 18 residues. Germline values: CDR1 GEAIGNYY, CDR2 EKD. Unmatched junction bases numbered 13, after V lost 4 bases and J lost 1 base. As DNA, the CDR3 is TGTGCCTGTGAGCGCCTCGTACTGGGGGATATAAGCACCGATAAACTCATCTTT. Protein sequence: CACERLVLGDISTDKLIF.

As regards this clone: This DNA's translation differs at residue 3 from TCRdb's protein, which comes from a much larger clone; a read error is likely, and the protein shown is translated from the DNA. The chain combines TRDV2 with TRDJ1, with 8 positions matching TRDD3. This CDR3 has 18 amino acids. CDR1 is GEAIGNYY, CDR2 EKD, per germline. For the CDR3, the DNA is TGTGCCCGTGAATTCATGGGAGGTGGGGGATCCTACACCGATAAACTCATCTTT. This encodes CAREFMGGGGSYTDKLIF.

Concerning this clone: The protein TCRdb lists belongs to a much larger clone and differs from this DNA's translation at residue 3, which points to a read error; the protein shown is made from the DNA. The rearrangement uses TRDV2 and TRDJ3, with 8 bases fitting TRDD3. CDR1 is GEAIGNYY, CDR2 EKD, per germline. This CDR3 is built from 19 residues. The CDR3 reads CARDTWGKSDSWDTRQMFF. The CDR3 DNA is TGTGCCCGTGACACCTGGGGGAAATCCGACTCCTGGGACACCCGACAGATGTTTTTC.

This clone was seen a handful of times. One base separates it from a far larger clone, so it is likely a read error. The chain is built from TRDV2 and TRDJ1, with 12 bases lining up with TRDD3. Per germline, CDR1 GEAIGNYY and CDR2 EKD. The CDR3 contains 17 residues. The CDR3, as DNA: TGTGCCTGTGGCACCTTGAGTACTGGGGGATACAACGATAAACTCATCTTT. Residues: CACGTLSTGGYNDKLIF.

As for this clone: A far larger clone is a single base away, which makes a read error likely. This specimen includes other DNA sequences encoding the same CDR3. This chain links TRDV2 with TRDJ1; 9 bases are a match to TRDD3. This CDR3 has 16 residues. In germline, CDR1 is GEAIGNYY, CDR2 EKD. The CDR3 region has the DNA TGTGCTTGTGACTCTCTGTCAACTGGGGGACTGAATAAACTCATCTTT. Translation gives CACDSLSTGGLNKLIF.

As to this clone: One base separates it from a far larger clone, so it is likely a read error. The same CDR3 arises from other DNA sequences in this sample as well. The chain combines TRDV2 with TRDJ1; 10 bases agree with TRDD3. Germline CDR1 is GEAIGNYY and CDR2 is EKD. This CDR3 spans 16 amino acids. The CDR3 loop is CACDTLGDRIKDKLIF. For the CDR3, the DNA is TGTGCCTGTGACACCCTGGGGGATAGAATTAAGGATAAGCTCATCTTT.

This clone is labeled medium-sized (0.01 to 0.1%). V is TRDV2 and J is TRDJ1; D gene ambiguous. The CDR3 extends over 18 amino acids. Trimming took off 4 bases at V and 0 bases at J, with 23 bases between the two ends. From germline, CDR1 is GEAIGNYY and CDR2 EKD. CDR3 coding DNA: TGTGCCTGTGATACGGTGGGAAAACCAAGTCAGGACACCGATAAACTCATCTTT. Translation gives CACDTVGKPSQDTDKLIF.

This clone was counted only a few times. A read error likely explains why the TCRdb protein, taken from a much larger clone, differs from this DNA's translation at residue 7; the protein shown is translated from the DNA. The chain carries TRDV2 and TRDJ1; 13 positions agree with TRDD3. The CDR3 totals 23 residues. V lost 5 bases to trimming and J lost 4 bases; unmatched junction nucleotides: 30. Looked up from germline, CDR1 is GEAIGNYY and CDR2 is EKD. CDR3: CACVPLRSLRLGDTRRIDDKLIF. The DNA of the CDR3 is TGTGCCTGTGTTCCCTTGCGTTCCCTCCGACTGGGGGATACGAGGAGGATCGACGATAAACTCATCTTT.

In its sample, this clone was seen a few times. The chain is built from TRDV2 and TRDJ3, with D unclear. The CDR3 length is 15 residues. Per the germline V gene, CDR1 is GEAIGNYY and CDR2 is EKD. V was clipped by 3 bases and J by 1 base, with 6 bases between them. CDR3 DNA: TGTGCCTGTGACCTCCGGTCCTGGGACACCCGACAGATGTTTTTC. Amino acids: CACDLRSWDTRQMFF.

As regards this clone: The TCRdb protein, from a much larger clone, departs from this DNA's translation at residue 6, likely by read error; the protein shown derives from the DNA. The chain combines TRDV2 with TRDJ1; D unclear. The CDR3 length is 13 residues. V gave up 3 bases and J gave up 7 bases, with 14 bases separating them. Germline V gives CDR1 GEAIGNYY, CDR2 EKD. Here the CDR3 reads CACDPSRETKLIF. The DNA for the CDR3 is TGTGCCTGTGACCCGTCGAGGGAGACTAAACTCATCTTT.

This clone turned up a few times. Sequence at one end of the junction differs from germline and may be a read error. V and J are TRDV2 and TRDJ1, with TRDD3 matching 8 bases. Germline lookup yields CDR1 GEAIGNYY and CDR2 EKD. The CDR3 contains 19 residues. In nucleotides, the CDR3 is TGTGCCTGCGACACGGTCCGTACTGGGGGCGAACTATACACCGATAAACTCATCTTT. This codes for CACDTVRTGGELYTDKLIF.

This clone was seen only a few times. The TCRdb protein comes from a much larger clone and disagrees with this DNA's translation at residue 4, likely due to a read error; the protein given here is derived from the DNA. The V and J genes are TRDV2 and TRDJ1, with TRDD3 matching over 12 bases. With V trimmed by 5 bases and J by 9 bases, 21 bases remained unmatched. Germline values: CDR1 GEAIGNYY, CDR2 EKD. There are 18 residues in the CDR3. The CDR3 coding sequence is TGTGCCTGTGGCCCCGTCCAGGGCCTTTCTGGGGGATACGCCGAACTCATCTTT. Translating gives CACGPVQGLSGGYAELIF.